The rows below give T cell receptor beta chains drawn from one sample of a study of OX40 agonist ivuxolimab in advanced cancers. Sequencing used immunoSEQ multiplex PCR; TCRdb keeps in-frame clones, though not all of them. The profile covers approximately 90,000 clones, with roughly nine tenths appearing a single time and 2.6% taken by the ten largest. The source material was CD4+ or CD8+ T cells sorted from blood, sampled in a trial of the OX40 agonist ivuxolimab. The receptors here all came from an adult with an advanced solid tumor such as melanoma, head and neck, liver or kidney cancer. Each CDR3 is given with its conserved first and last residue. Each record gives: clone size, V gene, D gene, J gene, CDR3 DNA, CDR3 protein. D genes are given only for firm matches. A row's size may be missing; if present it is once, few, many or a size class.

>.|TRBV21-1|.|TRBJ2-6
TGTGCCAGCAGCAAAGTTTGGGTGAGCTCTGGGGCCAACGTCCTGACTTTC
CASSKVWVSSGANVLTF
>.|TRBV6-5|TRBD2|TRBJ2-7
TGTGCCAGCAGGAGACTAGCGGGAGGCTACGAGCAGTACTTC
CASRRLAGGYEQYF
>.|TRBV7-9|.|TRBJ2-3
TGTGCCAGCAGCCCGGGAGTAGGCTTGCGTGGAGATACGCAGTATTTT
CASSPGVGLRGDTQYF
>.|TRBV5-8|TRBD2|TRBJ2-7
TGTGCCAGCAGCCTACGGAGCGGGAGTTTTTATGAGCAGTACTTC
CASSLRSGSFYEQYF
>.|TRBV6-1|.|TRBJ1-2
TGTGCCAGCAGTGAAGCGCTCAGGGAGGATGGCTACACCTTC
CASSEALREDGYTF
>once|TRBV19|.|TRBJ1-5
TGTGCCAGTAGTATGGTTTTTAATCAGCCCCAGCATTTT
CASSMVFNQPQHF
>.|TRBV27|TRBD2|TRBJ2-2
TGTGCCAGCAGTTGGGGACTAGCGGGAGTCACCGGGGAGCTGTTTTTT
CASSWGLAGVTGELFF
>few|TRBV7-7|TRBD2|TRBJ2-3
TGTGCTAGCAGCTTCCGGGAGGGTCCAGCAGATACGCAGTATTTT
CASSFREGPADTQYF
>.|TRBV14|.|TRBJ2-1
TGTGCCAGCAGGCGAGGGGGCAATGAGCAGTTCTTC
CASRRGGNEQFF
>few|TRBV30|.|TRBJ1-2
TGTGCCTGGGGGACGTCAGTCGGCCTGGGCTACACCTTC
CAWGTSVGLGYTF
>.|TRBV5-1|TRBD2|TRBJ2-7
TGCGCCAGCAGGGACGGGACGGGAGGTAGCTCCTACGAGCAGTACTTC
CASRDGTGGSSYEQYF
>.|TRBV10-1|TRBD1|TRBJ2-2
TGCGCCAGCTCGGACAGGGTCGCCGGGGAGCTGTTTTTT
CASSDRVAGELFF
>.|TRBV19|.|TRBJ1-1
TGTGCCAGTAGTATAGCCCGCGTCGGTACTGGAGCTTTCTTT
CASSIARVGTGAFF
>.|TRBV7-2|TRBD1|TRBJ1-5
TGTGCCAGCAGCCGGGGACAGATCAATCAGCCCCAGCATTTT
CASSRGQINQPQHF
>.|TRBV7-9|TRBD1|TRBJ1-1
TGTGCCAGCAGCCTTACAGGGGGGATGAACACTGAAGCTTTCTTT
CASSLTGGMNTEAFF
>.|TRBV6-1|TRBD2|TRBJ2-1
TGTGCCAGCAGTGCATTTAGCGGGAGGGCCTACAGGATTGAGCAGTTCTTC
CASSAFSGRAYRIEQFF
>.|TRBV2|.|TRBJ2-3
TGTGCCAGCAGTGAAGCCGAATCAGTACTGCAGTATTTT
CASSEAESVLQYF
>.|TRBV28|.|TRBJ1-1
TGTGCAAGCGGGGACTTCACGGTCGCTGAAGCTTTCTTT
CASGDFTVAEAFF
>.|TRBV4-3|.|TRBJ2-5
TGCGCCAGCAGCCAAACTTCAGGGGCTTTAGAGACCCAGTACTTC
CASSQTSGALETQYF
>.|TRBV7-2|.|TRBJ2-6
TGTGCCAGCAGCCCAAGGGAGGTCTCTGGGGCCAACGTCCTGACTTTC
CASSPREVSGANVLTF
>.|TRBV4-1|.|TRBJ2-5
TGCGCCAGCAGCCTACGGCCCTTACGGGGACAAGAGACCCAGTACTTC
CASSLRPLRGQETQYF
>.|TRBV19|TRBD2|TRBJ2-1
TGTGCCAGTAGTATATGGAGTAGCGGGGGGATGGGAGCGCAGTTCTTC
CASSIWSSGGMGAQFF
>.|TRBV23-1|TRBD1|TRBJ2-5
TGCGCCAGCAGTCCTCAGGGGGCCGAGACCCAGTACTTC
CASSPQGAETQYF
>once|TRBV6-1|TRBD1|TRBJ1-2
TGTGCCAGCAGAGGGACAGGGGGTCCCTATGGCTACACCTTC
CASRGTGGPYGYTF
>once|TRBV6-1|TRBD1|TRBJ2-3
TGTGCCAGCAGTGTGGGCCAGGGGGCGGCTACGCAGTATTTT
CASSVGQGAATQYF
>few|TRBV6-1|.|TRBJ1-5
TGTGCCAGCAGTGCAGCGATAAATAGCAATCAGCCCCAGCATTTT
CASSAAINSNQPQHF
>.|TRBV5-6|.|TRBJ2-2
TGTGCCAGCAGCTTGTATGGCAGGCGATTCACCGGGGAGCTGTTTTTT
CASSLYGRRFTGELFF
>.|TRBV2|.|TRBJ1-5
TGTGCCAGCAGTTTAGATAGCAATCAGCCCCAGCATTTT
CASSLDSNQPQHF
>.|TRBV5-6|.|TRBJ2-7
TGTGCCAGCAGCCCATGGAGGGGCAGGAACGAGCAGTACTTC
CASSPWRGRNEQYF
>.|TRBV28|TRBD1|TRBJ2-7
TGTGCCAGCAGTTTTGGTCCCAGGGGGCCTAACTCCTACGAGCAGTACTTC
CASSFGPRGPNSYEQYF
>.|TRBV28|.|TRBJ2-7
TGTGCCAGCAGTTTAGAGGACAGATGGGGGGAGCAGTACTTC
CASSLEDRWGEQYF
>.|TRBV30|.|TRBJ2-5
TGTGCCTGGAGTGTACTACTAGCCCGGGAGACCCAGTACTTC
CAWSVLLARETQYF
>.|TRBV4-1|.|TRBJ2-7
TGCGCCAGCAGCCAAGGATTGCAGGGGCCCCAGGGGGAGCAGTACTTC
CASSQGLQGPQGEQYF
>once|TRBV30|.|TRBJ2-7
TGTGCCTGGAGTGCTCTAGGTTACGAGCAGTACTTC
CAWSALGYEQYF
>.|TRBV25-1|.|TRBJ2-4
TGTGCCAGCAGTGAATGGGGAGGGGGGCTAGCCAAAAACATTCAGTACTTC
CASSEWGGGLAKNIQYF
>.|TRBV9|.|TRBJ2-2
TGTGCCAGCAGCGTAGGAGGCAGCGCGAACACCGGGGAGCTGTTTTTT
CASSVGGSANTGELFF
>.|TRBV28|TRBD1|TRBJ1-2
TGTGCCAGCAGCGCTACAGGGGGCGTCTATGGCTACACCTTC
CASSATGGVYGYTF
>.|TRBV2|TRBD1|TRBJ1-6
TGTGCCAGCACCGGGACAGTTAATTCACCCCTCCACTTT
CASTGTVNSPLHF
>.|TRBV30|.|TRBJ1-6
TGTGCCTGGAGTTCGATCAGGGGCGCCAATTCACCCCTCCACTTT
CAWSSIRGANSPLHF
>.|TRBV27|.|TRBJ1-2
TGTGCCAGCAGTCGGGGGGCGGGATATGGCTACACCTTC
CASSRGAGYGYTF
>few|TRBV19|.|TRBJ2-7
TGTGCCAGTAGTCTCCTTGGGGGCGAGCAGTACTTC
CASSLLGGEQYF
>.|TRBV28|.|TRBJ2-2
TGTGCCAGCACCTCCCATTATGGGACCGGGGAGCTGTTTTTT
CASTSHYGTGELFF
>.|TRBV7-8|.|TRBJ2-3
TGTGCCAGCAGCTTAATGGCTACTGGACCCACAGATACGCAGTATTTT
CASSLMATGPTDTQYF
>.|TRBV11-2|.|TRBJ2-3
TGTGCCAGCAGCTCCCCAGGGGGAGGGAGTGTTTCGGATACGCAGTATTTT
CASSSPGGGSVSDTQYF